This T cell receptor (beta chain) originates from a study of blood T cell repertoires in COVID-19. The junction had 5 bases not matched to a gene; V was cut back by 2 bases and J by 5 bases. The CDR3 spans 15 residues. Germline assignment: CDR1 SGHDT and CDR2 YYEEEE. Sequencing used immunoSEQ multiplex PCR; TCRdb keeps in-frame clones, though not all of them. Here the sample spans fewer than 150,000 clones, just over 75% being singletons. This clonotype was sampled from a human donor in a cohort sampled during active COVID-19. The chain uses TRBV5-6 and TRBJ2-1; 9 bases line up with TRBD1. The sequenced sample consisted of peripheral blood. CDR3: CASSFYRGLNNEQFF. The CDR3 region has the DNA TGTGCCAGCAGCTTTTACAGGGGGCTTAACAATGAGCAGTTCTTC.